This TCR beta chain stems from a study of blood T cell repertoires in COVID-19. Assay: immunoSEQ multiplex PCR; the TCRdb copy retains only in-frame clones and omits some. The sample holds approximately 300,000 clones; roughly 90% are singletons and the top ten take around 20%. Symptom resolution, clearance, or two negative PCRs marked the recovered donors of Cohort 3. Germline V gene sequence: CDR1 SGHRS, CDR2 YFSETQ. There are 18 residues in the CDR3. The junction had 10 bases not matched to a gene; V was cut back by 0 bases and J by 4 bases. Sequencing input: PBMCs or T cells enriched from blood (not recorded which). The V gene is TRBV5-1, the J gene TRBJ2-7; 13 positions agree with TRBD2. The sequence was obtained from a woman in her twenties or thirties who had recovered from COVID-19. The CDR3 is CASSLELAGGFGTYEQYF. As DNA, the CDR3 is TGCGCCAGCAGCTTGGAACTAGCGGGAGGGTTCGGAACATACGAGCAGTACTTC.